Following are 21 T cell receptor beta chains from one sample sequenced in a study of blood T cell repertoires in COVID-19. Profiling relied on immunoSEQ multiplex PCR, and the TCRdb table lists in-frame clones only, not all of them. Of over 200,000 clones listed, approximately 88% are singletons. The sequenced sample consisted of PBMCs or T cells enriched from blood (not recorded which). These receptors all stem from a woman in her thirties or forties with acute COVID-19.

V is TRBV2 and J is TRBJ1-5; D is ambiguous. The V end lost 3 bases, the J end lost 2 bases, and 17 bases lay between the germline ends. Germline assignment: CDR1 SNHLY and CDR2 FYNNEI. The CDR3 contains 17 residues. CDR3 nucleotides: TGTGCCAGCAGTGATGGAAGGGCCGGGGTAGGCAATCAGCCCCAGCATTTT. It encodes CASSDGRAGVGNQPQHF.

This chain links TRBV18 with TRBJ2-2; 12 bases line up with TRBD2. Germline V CDR1 and CDR2: KGHSH, LQKENI. The CDR3 covers 17 residues. Germline trimming cut 6 bases from V and 4 bases from J; bases unmatched to any gene: 9. The CDR3 sequence: CASSPIGLAGTTGELFF. DNA of the CDR3: TGTGCCAGCTCTCCTATCGGACTAGCGGGGACCACCGGGGAGCTGTTTTTT.

The chain links TRBV6-2 or TRBV6-3 to TRBJ1-5; possible D gene TRBD1, 6 bases. Trimming cost V 2 bases and J 6 bases, with 23 bases left between them. CDR3 length: 18 residues. Germline values: CDR1 MNHEY, CDR2 SVGEGT. CDR3 nucleotides: TGTGCCAGCAGTTACACTCCGGGAGGCAGCCTCAGGGGTCAGCCCCAGCATTTT. Protein sequence: CASSYTPGGSLRGQPQHF.

The chain has TRBV7-2 and TRBJ2-5; TRBD2 matches 7 bases. V shed 5 bases and J 5 bases; nucleotides not matched to a gene: 8. CDR1 and CDR2 (germline): SGHTA, FQGNSA. This CDR3 spans 14 amino acids. Here the CDR3 reads CASSPRTRWETQYF. The CDR3 DNA reads TGTGCCAGCAGCCCCCGGACTAGATGGGAGACCCAGTACTTC.

This clone was found once. The chain has TRBV7-2 and TRBJ1-2, with 7 bases matching TRBD1. CDR3 length: 15 amino acids. V gave up 5 bases and J gave up 0 bases; unmatched junction bases: 6. CDR1 and CDR2 (germline): SGHTA, FQGNSA. The CDR3 nucleotides read TGTGCCAGCAGCCCGGGGGACAGAGCTAACTATGGCTACACCTTC. Residues: CASSPGDRANYGYTF.

The chain links TRBV5-1 to TRBJ1-2; no reliable D call. V was trimmed by 2 bases and J by 5 bases, leaving 7 bases between them. CDR1 and CDR2 (germline): SGHRS, YFSETQ. The CDR3 has 12 amino acids. This CDR3 reads CASSFDGYGYTF. Here the CDR3 DNA reads TGCGCCAGCAGCTTCGACGGGTATGGCTACACCTTC.

The chain joins TRBV7-2 to TRBJ1-2, with TRBD1 matching over 8 bases. The CDR3 covers 13 residues. V shed 4 bases, J shed 7 bases, and the junction held 5 bases outside the gene matches. Germline CDR1 SGHTA, CDR2 FQGNSA. CDR3 amino acids: CASSSGQGLGYTF. CDR3 sequence (DNA): TGTGCCAGCAGCTCCGGACAGGGTCTTGGCTACACCTTC. The full variable domain, its missing parts supplied by reference TRBV7-2 and TRBJ1-2, is GAGVSQSPSNKVTEKGKDVELRCDPISGHTALYWYRQSLGQGLEFLIYFQGNSAPDKSGLPSDRFSAERTGGSVSTLTIQRTQQEDSAVYLCASSSGQGLGYTFGSGTRLTVV.

The genes are TRBV5-1 and TRBJ2-1; TRBD2 matches 7 bases. CDR1 and CDR2 from the germline V gene are SGHRS and YFSETQ. The CDR3 spans 16 residues. Losses at the gene ends were 0 bases for V and 6 bases for J; bases not matched to a gene: 9. The DNA of the CDR3 is TGCGCCAGCAGCTTGGCCTTCGAGCGGGGCCCCAATGAGCAGTTCTTC. Amino acid sequence: CASSLAFERGPNEQFF. Full variable domain (missing parts from reference TRBV5-1 and TRBJ2-1): KAGVTQTPRYLIKTRGQQVTLSCSPISGHRSVSWYQQTPGQGLQFLFEYFSETQRNKGNFPGRFSGRQFSNSRSEMNVSTLELGDSALYLCASSLAFERGPNEQFFGPGTRLTVL.

This clone is a singleton in its sample. This chain links TRBV11-3 with TRBJ2-1; tentative D call: TRBD2 (6 bases). Trimming stripped 6 bases from V and 1 base from J, with 10 bases between. This CDR3 contains 14 residues. Germline V gives CDR1 SGHNT, CDR2 YENEEA. CDR3 loop: CASSRLGSYNEQFF. The CDR3 DNA is TGTGCCAGCAGTAGACTAGGGTCCTACAATGAGCAGTTCTTC.

The V call is TRBV19, the J call TRBJ1-1; D unresolved. The length of the CDR3 is 13 residues. CDR1 and CDR2 (germline): LNHDA, SQIVND (reference sequence). V lost 1 base and J 8 bases, leaving 11 bases between the germline ends. CDR3 coding DNA: TGTGCCAGTAGTATAGTCAGAGTCGGGGAAGCTTTCTTT. As protein: CASSIVRVGEAFF.

The chain uses TRBV10-2 and TRBJ1-1; 8 bases are shared with TRBD1. V shed 7 bases and J 1 base; nucleotides not matched to a gene: 5. The CDR3 is 14 amino acids. Germline assignment: CDR1 WSHSY and CDR2 SAAADI. The CDR3 coding sequence is TGCGCCAGCATTTCAGGGGGCAGGAACACTGAAGCTTTCTTT. Protein product: CASISGGRNTEAFF.

The CDR3 spells CASSLALGHGDTQYF. The DNA of the CDR3 is TGTGCCAGCAGCTTGGCCCTAGGTCACGGGGATACGCAGTATTTT. The chain combines TRBV5-4 with TRBJ2-3; D unresolved. Between the trimmed V and J ends, which lost 0 bases and 6 bases, there was a span of 14 bases. Germline CDR1 is SGHNT and CDR2 is YYREEE (reference sequence). This CDR3 contains 15 residues.

This clone was detected a few times. This rearrangement joins TRBV2 to TRBJ1-2, with D perhaps matching TRBD1 (5 bases). Germline V gives CDR1 SNHLY, CDR2 FYNNEI. The length of the CDR3 is 14 residues. V dropped 6 bases and J dropped 8 bases, with 19 bases sitting between them. The CDR3 coding sequence is TGTGCCAGCAGCCAGGGCGGTTTAAGGGGAGGCTACACCTTC. It specifies CASSQGGLRGGYTF.

The chain couples TRBV7-2 to TRBJ2-2, with D perhaps TRBD2 (7 bases). V was clipped by 3 bases and J by 3 bases, with 11 bases between them. In germline, CDR1 is SGHTA, CDR2 FQGNSA. This CDR3 has 15 residues. The CDR3 nucleotides are TGTGCCAGCAGCTTTGGGGGGGCCGACACCGGGGAGCTGTTTTTT. Its protein is CASSFGGADTGELFF.

V and J are TRBV3-1 (or the pseudogene TRBV3-2) and TRBJ1-1, with 9 bases matching TRBD1. This CDR3 is built from 15 residues. From germline, CDR1 is LGHDT and CDR2 YNNKEL (reference sequence). Unmatched junction bases numbered 7, after V lost 3 bases and J lost 5 bases. The CDR3 spells CASSQSQGARTEAFF. CDR3 DNA sequence: TGTGCCAGCAGCCAGTCACAGGGGGCACGGACTGAAGCTTTCTTT.

CDR3 coding DNA: TGTGCCAGCACCAGACTGCACTCTGGGGCCAACGTCCTGACTTTC. It yields the protein CASTRLHSGANVLTF. This rearrangement joins TRBV27 to TRBJ2-6; D ambiguous. Trimming took off 7 bases at V and 0 bases at J, with 10 bases between the two ends. The CDR3 spans 15 residues. CDR1 is MNHEY, CDR2 SMNVEV, per germline (reference sequence).

V usage is TRBV5-5 and J usage is TRBJ2-7; tentatively, D is TRBD1 (6 bases). Trimming stripped 4 bases from V and 2 bases from J, with 16 bases between. The CDR3 runs 15 residues. Looked up from germline, CDR1 is SGHKS and CDR2 is YYEKEE (reference sequence). Here the CDR3 DNA reads TGTGCCAGCAGCACAACAGGGTTAGGCGCCTACGAGCAGTACGTC. Its translation is CASSTTGLGAYEQYV.

The rearrangement uses TRBV18 and TRBJ1-1; 7 nucleotides agree with TRBD1. This CDR3 comprises 13 residues. Germline CDR1 is KGHSH and CDR2 is LQKENI. The trim removed 4 bases at V and 4 bases at J, leaving 3 bases unmatched. The CDR3 DNA reads TGTGCCAGCTCACAAACAGGGGCCACTGAAGCTTTCTTT. Amino acid sequence: CASSQTGATEAFF.

This clone was counted once. The rearrangement joins TRBV24-1 to TRBJ2-1; a weak D match, TRBD1 (5 bases). The CDR3 length is 16 residues. Germline CDR1 and CDR2: KGHDR and SFDVKD. V lost 0 bases, J lost 5 bases, and 13 bases lay in between. CDR3 protein: CATSDLQTGSNNEQFF. The CDR3 DNA follows: TGTGCCACCAGTGATTTGCAAACAGGTTCGAACAATGAGCAGTTCTTC.

This clone appeared a few times. V gene TRBV6-2 or TRBV6-3 combines with J gene TRBJ2-7; 8 bases are shared with TRBD2. The germline gives CDR1 MNHEY, CDR2 SVGEGT. V shed 5 bases, J shed 2 bases, and the junction held 5 bases outside the gene matches. This CDR3 is built from 14 residues. CDR3 DNA: TGTGCCAGCAGTCGACTAGCGCTAACCTACGAGCAGTACTTC. Translation gives CASSRLALTYEQYF.

The gene calls are TRBV5-1 and TRBJ2-5, with 7 bases matching TRBD1. Trimming cost V 2 bases and J 2 bases; bases outside gene matches: 6. The germline CDR1 and CDR2 sequences are SGHRS and YFSETQ. This CDR3 contains 15 residues. CDR3 bases: TGCGCCAGCAGCTTAACAGGGGAGAGGCAAGAGACCCAGTACTTC. Amino acid sequence: CASSLTGERQETQYF.